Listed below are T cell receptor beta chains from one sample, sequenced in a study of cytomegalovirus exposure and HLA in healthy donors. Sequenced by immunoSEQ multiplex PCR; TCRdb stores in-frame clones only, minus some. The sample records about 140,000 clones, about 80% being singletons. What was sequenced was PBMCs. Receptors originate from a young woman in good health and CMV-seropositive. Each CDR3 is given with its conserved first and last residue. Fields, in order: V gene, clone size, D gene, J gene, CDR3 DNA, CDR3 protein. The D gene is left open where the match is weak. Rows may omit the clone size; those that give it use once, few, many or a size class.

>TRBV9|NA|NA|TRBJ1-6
TGTGCCAGCAGCGTAGATCACAGCGGCTCACCCCTCCACTTT
CASSVDHSGSPLHF
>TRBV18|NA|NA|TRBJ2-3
TGTGCCAGCTCACCGCGCAGCGCAGATACGCAGTATTTT
CASSPRSADTQYF
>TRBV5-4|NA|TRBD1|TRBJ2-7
TGTGCCAGCAGCTTCGGGACAGCCTCCTACGAGCAGTACTTC
CASSFGTASYEQYF
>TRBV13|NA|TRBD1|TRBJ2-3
TGTGCCAGCAGCCCTACTACAGGGGTTAGCACAGATACGCAGTATTTT
CASSPTTGVSTDTQYF
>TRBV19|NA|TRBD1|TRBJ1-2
TGTGCCAGTAGTCTTCTCCAGGGGGCAGATTATGGCTACACCTTC
CASSLLQGADYGYTF
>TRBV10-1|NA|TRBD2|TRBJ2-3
TGCGCCAGCAGTGAGGGGACTAGTGAGGTAGATACGCAGTATTTT
CASSEGTSEVDTQYF
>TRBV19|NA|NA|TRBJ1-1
TGTGCCAGTAGTCCATTGGCTGGGAGGACTGAAGCTTTCTTT
CASSPLAGRTEAFF
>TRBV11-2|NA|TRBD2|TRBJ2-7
TGTGCCAGCAGCCCGACCCCGGGTAGCGGGGGAACCTACGAGCAGTACTTC
CASSPTPGSGGTYEQYF
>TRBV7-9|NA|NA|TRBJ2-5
TGTGCCAGCAGCTTACAGACAGGTGAACAAGAGACCCAGTACTTC
CASSLQTGEQETQYF
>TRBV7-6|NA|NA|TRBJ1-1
TGTGCCAGCAGCTTACTGTGGCACACTGAAGCTTTCTTT
CASSLLWHTEAFF
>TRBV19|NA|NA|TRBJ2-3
TGTGCCAGTCGGGGTGAGGATACGCAGTATTTT
CASRGEDTQYF
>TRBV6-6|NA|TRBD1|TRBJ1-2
TGTGCCAGCGGGACAGGGGATGGCTACACCTTC
CASGTGDGYTF
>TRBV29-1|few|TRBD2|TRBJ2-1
TGCAGCGTTGGACTAGCGGGGCCCAATGAGCAGTTCTTC
CSVGLAGPNEQFF
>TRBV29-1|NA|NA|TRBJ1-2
TGCAGCGTTGGGACAGTCATCAACACCTTC
CSVGTVINTF
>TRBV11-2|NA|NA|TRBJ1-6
TGTGCCAGCAGCTTAGGCCGGTTAAGTCATTCACCCCTCCACTTT
CASSLGRLSHSPLHF
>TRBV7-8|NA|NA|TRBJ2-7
TGTGCCAGCAGCTTGGGGAGCGGGTACTCCTACGAGCAGTACTTC
CASSLGSGYSYEQYF
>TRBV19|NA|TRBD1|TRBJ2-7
TGTGCCAGTAGATTGACAGGGCCCTACGAGCAGTACTTC
CASRLTGPYEQYF
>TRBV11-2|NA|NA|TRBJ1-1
TGTGCCAGCAGCTTAGTACAGCCCGAAGCTAAAGCTTTCTTT
CASSLVQPEAKAFF
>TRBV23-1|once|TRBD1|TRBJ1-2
TGCGCCAGCAGTCCCGGACAGGGGGAGGGCTATGGCTACACCTTC
CASSPGQGEGYGYTF
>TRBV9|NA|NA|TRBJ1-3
TGTGCCAGCAGCCCTTCGCCTCGGGAGACCGGAAACACCATATATTTT
CASSPSPRETGNTIYF
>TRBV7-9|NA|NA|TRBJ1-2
TGTGCCAGCAGCTTAGGTTCCGCAGGGATCCAGGGCTACACCTTC
CASSLGSAGIQGYTF
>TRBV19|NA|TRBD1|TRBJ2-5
TGTGCCAGTAGTATCGACCACGGACAGGGGGAGACCCAGTACTTC
CASSIDHGQGETQYF
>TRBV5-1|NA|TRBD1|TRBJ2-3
TGCGCCAGCAGAACAGGGACAGGGGGCGAAAGAGATACGCAGTATTTT
CASRTGTGGERDTQYF
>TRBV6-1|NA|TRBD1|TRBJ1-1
TGTGCCAGCAGTGACGTACAGGGGGTCAGCACTGAAGCTTTCTTT
CASSDVQGVSTEAFF
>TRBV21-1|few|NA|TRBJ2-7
TGTGCCAGCAGCAAAGGGGATTGCCAAACGGGAGAGCAGTACTTC
CASSKGDCQTGEQYF
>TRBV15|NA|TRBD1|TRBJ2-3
TGTGCCACCAGCAGAGCTCGACAGGGGGGAGCAGATACGCAGTATTTT
CATSRARQGGADTQYF
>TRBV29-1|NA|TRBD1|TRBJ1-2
TGCAGCGTTGAAACCCCGGACAGGCCGTATGGCTACACCTTC
CSVETPDRPYGYTF
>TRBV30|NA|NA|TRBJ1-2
TGTGCCTGGACTGTAGCGGTCTACAATGGCTACACCTTC
CAWTVAVYNGYTF
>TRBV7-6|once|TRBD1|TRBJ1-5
TGCGCCAGCAGCTTCTACGCCGGGACAGGGTTGGATCAGCCCCAGCATTTT
CASSFYAGTGLDQPQHF
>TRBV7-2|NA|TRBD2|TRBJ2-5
TGTGCCAGCAGCGAGACTAGCGGGGGAGTTCAAGAGACCCAGTACTTC
CASSETSGGVQETQYF
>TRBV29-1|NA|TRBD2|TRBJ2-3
TGCAGCGTCTCAAGACTAGCGGGGGGAACAGATACGCAGTATTTT
CSVSRLAGGTDTQYF
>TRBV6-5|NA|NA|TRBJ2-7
TGTGCCAGCAGATCCTCCGGGGATAGGTCCTACGAGCAGTACTTC
CASRSSGDRSYEQYF
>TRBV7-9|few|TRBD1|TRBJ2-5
TGTGCCAGCAGATCCGGGACAGGGGACACCCAGTACTTC
CASRSGTGDTQYF
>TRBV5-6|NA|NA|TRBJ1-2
TGTGCCAGCAGCTTGGGGCGGGGGGCTATGGATGGCTACACCTTC
CASSLGRGAMDGYTF
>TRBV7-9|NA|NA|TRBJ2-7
TGTGCCAGCAGCCCGGACAGCTCCTACGAGCAGTACTTC
CASSPDSSYEQYF
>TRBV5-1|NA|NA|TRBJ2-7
TGCGCCAGCAGCCCAAGGACGGGGGTCTACGAGCAGTACTTC
CASSPRTGVYEQYF
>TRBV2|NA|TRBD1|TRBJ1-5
TGTGCCAGCAGCCAGGGACAGGGGAATCAGCCCCAGCATTTT
CASSQGQGNQPQHF
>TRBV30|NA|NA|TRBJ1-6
TGTGCCTGGAGTGAGCGTAATTCACCCCTCCACTTT
CAWSERNSPLHF
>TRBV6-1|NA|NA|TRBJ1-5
TGTGCCAGCAGTAGGGGCCCGGATGAGCCCCAGCATTTT
CASSRGPDEPQHF
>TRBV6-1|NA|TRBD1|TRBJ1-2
TGTGCCAGCAGGGACAGGGGCCGCTCCTACTATGGCTACACCTTC
CASRDRGRSYYGYTF
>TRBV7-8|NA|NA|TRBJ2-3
TGTGCCAGCAGCTTAGTCGGGCTGGAGGGCCTCAGGGCGCAGTATTTT
CASSLVGLEGLRAQYF
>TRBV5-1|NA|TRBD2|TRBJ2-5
TGCGCCAGCAGCGCGGGACTAGCGGGGGGCGGGGAGACCCAGTACTTC
CASSAGLAGGGETQYF
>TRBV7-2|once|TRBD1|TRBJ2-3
TGTGCCAGCAGCTGGACAGGATCAGATACGCAGTATTTT
CASSWTGSDTQYF